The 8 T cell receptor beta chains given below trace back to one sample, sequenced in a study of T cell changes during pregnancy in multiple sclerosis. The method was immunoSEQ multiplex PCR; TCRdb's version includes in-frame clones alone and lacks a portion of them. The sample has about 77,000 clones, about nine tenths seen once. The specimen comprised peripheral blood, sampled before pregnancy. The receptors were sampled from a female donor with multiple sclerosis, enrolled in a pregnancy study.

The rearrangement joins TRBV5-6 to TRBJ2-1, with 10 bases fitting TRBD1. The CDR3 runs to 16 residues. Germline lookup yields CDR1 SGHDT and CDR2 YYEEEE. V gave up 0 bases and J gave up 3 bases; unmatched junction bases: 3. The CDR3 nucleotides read TGTGCCAGCAGCTTGGTAGGGACAGGGGACTACAATGAGCAGTTCTTC. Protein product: CASSLVGTGDYNEQFF.

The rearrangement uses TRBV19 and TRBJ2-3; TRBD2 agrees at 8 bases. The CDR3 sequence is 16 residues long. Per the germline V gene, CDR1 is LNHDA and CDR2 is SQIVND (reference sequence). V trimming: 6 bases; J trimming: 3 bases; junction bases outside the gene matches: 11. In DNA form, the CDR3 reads TGTGCCAGTAGGTTCCAGAGTCGGGGGGGGACAGATACGCAGTATTTT. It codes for CASRFQSRGGTDTQYF.

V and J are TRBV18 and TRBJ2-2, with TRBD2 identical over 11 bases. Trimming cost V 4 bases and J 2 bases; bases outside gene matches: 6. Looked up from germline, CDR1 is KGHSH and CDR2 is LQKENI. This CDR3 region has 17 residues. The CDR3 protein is CASSRPTSGVNTGELFF. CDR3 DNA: TGTGCCAGCTCACGGCCGACTAGCGGGGTTAACACCGGGGAGCTGTTTTTT.

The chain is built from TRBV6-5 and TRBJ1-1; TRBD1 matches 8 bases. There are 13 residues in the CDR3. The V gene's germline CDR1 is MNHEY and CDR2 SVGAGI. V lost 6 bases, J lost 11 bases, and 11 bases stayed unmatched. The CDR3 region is CASRDYRGIGAFF. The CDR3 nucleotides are TGTGCCAGCAGGGACTACAGGGGGATAGGGGCTTTCTTT.

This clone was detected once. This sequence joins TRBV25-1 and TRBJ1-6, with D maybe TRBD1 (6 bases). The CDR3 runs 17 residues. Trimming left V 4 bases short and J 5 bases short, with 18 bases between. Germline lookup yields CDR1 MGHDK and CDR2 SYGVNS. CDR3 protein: CASSAFSGGINNSPLHF. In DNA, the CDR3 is TGTGCCAGCAGTGCCTTTTCTGGGGGCATTAATAATTCACCCCTCCACTTT.

The CDR3 loop is CASRQGGDYGYTF. The CDR3 DNA follows: TGCGCCAGCCGACAGGGGGGCGACTATGGCTACACCTTC. This sequence joins TRBV4-3 and TRBJ1-2; 9 bases match TRBD1. V lost 8 bases, J lost 3 bases, and 4 bases stayed unmatched. Germline lookup yields CDR1 LGHNA and CDR2 YSLEER. The CDR3 contains 13 residues.

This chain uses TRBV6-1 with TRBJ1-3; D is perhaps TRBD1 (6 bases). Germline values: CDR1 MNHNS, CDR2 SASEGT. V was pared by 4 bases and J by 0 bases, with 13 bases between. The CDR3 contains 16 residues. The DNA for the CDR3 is TGTGCCAGCAGTGGACGGACAGTTTTCTCTGGAAACACCATATATTTT. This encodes CASSGRTVFSGNTIYF.

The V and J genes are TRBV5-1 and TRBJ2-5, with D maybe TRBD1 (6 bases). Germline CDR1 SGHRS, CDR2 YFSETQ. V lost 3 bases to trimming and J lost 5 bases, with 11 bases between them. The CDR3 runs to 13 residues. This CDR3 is CASSYRVRETQYF. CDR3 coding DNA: TGCGCCAGCAGCTACAGGGTTCGGGAGACCCAGTACTTC.